Ten or more counts support the clone carrying this T cell receptor (beta chain). No antigen is known for it. This record belongs to a study of Graves' ophthalmopathy and Graves' hyperthyroidism. General observations from the study: A 13-signature model separated ophthalmopathy from stable hyperthyroidism, reaching roughly 85% sensitivity and less than 82% specificity cross-validated.

CDR1 SEHNR and CDR2 FQNEAQ come from the germline V gene (reference sequence). The V and J ends lost 9 bases and 1 base respectively, with 9 bases between them. CDR3 length: 12 amino acids. RNA transcripts were the source from which TCR beta CDR3 regions were amplified. HTBI primers primed a first-round RT-PCR, and a second-round multiplex PCR followed. Each CDR3 protein gets one entry after TCRdb re-called the multiplex PCR reads with MiXCR. The sample holds 600,000 to 650,000 distinct CDR3 sequences, about 24% seen once. Hyperthyroidism was classified as stable if no ophthalmopathy occurred within 18 months of follow-up. Certain patients were not enrolled. These were patients with other autoimmune diseases, uncontrolled infections, pregnancy or lactation.

The sequenced material came from peripheral blood. The chain links TRBV7-9 to TRBJ2-5, with D hard to call. The source is a woman younger than 35 with stable Graves' hyperthyroidism. Some clones in this sample may be carry-over from other donors' samples. Here the CDR3 reads CASSIGQETQYF. In nucleotides, the CDR3 is TGTGCCAGTAGTATAGGCCAAGAGACCCAGTACTTC.